The clone carrying this T cell receptor (beta chain) rates as medium-sized. Amplification of TCR beta used genomic DNA extracted from peripheral blood. The CDR3 covers 14 residues. The germline CDR1 and CDR2 sequences are MNHNS and SASEGT. After removal of 3 bases from V and 6 bases from J, the junction contained 6 bases not matched to a gene. This specimen comes from a study of T cell repertoires in aging, cancer and after chemotherapy. Rearranged V-D-J TRB sequences were amplified with a mixed TRB-A/B primer pool. TCRdb re-derived calls from the multiplex PCR reads in MiXCR, one entry per CDR3 protein. The sample holds approximately 2,000 distinct CDR3 sequences, around a quarter seen once.

The source is a human donor in good health. The chain links TRBV6-1 to TRBJ1-2; 8 bases are a match to TRBD1. Sequenced material: blood. The CDR3 bases are TGTGCCAGCAGTGAGCGGACAGGGCGAGATGGCTACACCTTC. This codes for CASSERTGRDGYTF.